Sequencing of this T cell receptor beta chain was carried out in a study of shared clonotypes between healthy human individuals. The V gene's germline CDR1 is MNHEY and CDR2 SMNVEV (reference sequence). J lost 6 bases, V lost 5 bases, and 15 bases had no gene match. The CDR3 extends over 18 amino acids. TCRdb keeps only in-frame clones here, not all; method: immunoSEQ multiplex PCR. The table lists 450,000 to 500,000 clones, approximately 82% of them singletons, with around 11% in the top ten. Sequencing was carried out using PBMCs. This clonotype was sampled from a woman between 40 and 55 years old in good health. Some clones in this sample may be carry-over from other donors' samples. This rearrangement joins TRBV27 to TRBJ2-1; 11 bases agree with TRBD2. CDR3 residues: CASSATSGRPLRGNEQFF. The CDR3 DNA reads as TGTGCCAGCAGTGCTACTAGCGGGAGACCTCTAAGGGGCAATGAGCAGTTCTTC.